These 21 T cell receptor beta chains came from one sample sequenced in a study of T-cell reconstitution after alpha-beta-depleted transplantation in children (dated by TCRdb to about 2016). Library creation used PCR. TCRdb names Illumina HiSeq 2500 as the instrument used. Molecular barcoding was employed in the preparation of TCR libraries, with unique molecular identifiers being used to normalize TCRbeta repertoire quantification. In TCRdb, the public reads were trimmed at Q25 with fastp and aligned with MiXCR, with productive beta chains retained. Rows are combined by CDR3 protein, so each entry shows the most common genes and DNA. The sample table lists about 16,000 distinct CDR3 sequences, roughly 7.8% of them with a count of one. Less than 40% of the sample goes to the ten largest clones. The time point label for this specimen denotes: day 60 (about 2 months) after transplantation. The sample's treatment or condition label, decoded: allogeneic hematopoietic cell transplantation with graft depleted of TCRalphabeta T cells and CD19 B cells.

Source: PBMCs, mostly from graft donor cells, taken 60 days after TCRalphabeta/CD19-depleted stem cell transplant. Receptors were obtained from a boy younger than two who had a stem cell transplant for Wiskott-Aldrich syndrome, so the T cells may come from the graft donor.

There are many counts of this clonotype. At one end, the junction sequence differs from germline, possibly due to a read error. The chain joins TRBV7-9 to TRBJ2-5; D remains ambiguous. Per the germline V gene, CDR1 is SEHNR and CDR2 is FQNEAQ (reference sequence). This CDR3 is built from 11 residues. The CDR3 DNA reads as TGTGCCAGCACCGAAAAGGAGACCCAGTGCTTC. Translated, it gives CASTEKETQCF.

At least ten counts were recorded for this clonotype. The chain has TRBV28 and TRBJ1-2, with D hard to call. Looked up from germline, CDR1 is MDHEN and CDR2 is SYDVKM. The V end was cut by 6 bases, the J end by 1 base, with 21 bases between. The CDR3 has 17 residues. The chain's CDR3 is CASRYGRRRFYNYGYTF. Here the CDR3 DNA reads TGTGCCAGCAGGTACGGACGCAGGAGATTCTATAACTATGGCTACACCTTC.

This clonotype was detected many times. The chain is built from TRBV2 and TRBJ2-7, with 7 bases identical to TRBD2. The germline V gene has CDR1 SNHLY and CDR2 FYNNEI. The CDR3 is made up of 13 amino acids. With 6 bases clipped from V and 3 bases from J, the junction kept 5 bases outside the gene matches. The CDR3 here is CASRLAVSYEQYF. Here the CDR3 DNA reads TGTGCCAGCAGGCTAGCGGTTAGCTACGAGCAGTACTTC.

The chain carries TRBV7-9 and TRBJ2-7; tentatively, D is TRBD1 (5 bases). This CDR3 is 15 amino acids long. In germline, CDR1 is SEHNR, CDR2 FQNEAQ (reference sequence). The V gene lost 2 bases and the J gene lost 3 bases, with 14 bases spanning the gap. The CDR3 region has the DNA TGTGCCAGCAGCTTACGTCCGGCAGGGCGCTACGAGCAGTACTTC. Protein sequence: CASSLRPAGRYEQYF.

The sample holds many counts of this clonotype. The rearrangement joins TRBV5-1 to TRBJ2-2, with 10 bases aligning to TRBD1. The germline V gene has CDR1 SGHRS and CDR2 YFSETQ. This CDR3 spans 16 amino acids. V lost 6 bases and J lost 5; bases outside the gene matches: 10. The CDR3 loop is CASTSGTGAGTGELFF. The CDR3 coding sequence is TGCGCCAGCACTTCCGGGACAGGGGCAGGAACCGGGGAGCTGTTTTTT.

J is TRBJ2-5 and V is TRBV6-1; possibly TRBD1 or TRBD2 for D (5 bases each). The ends were cut back, 6 bases at V and 2 bases at J, with 16 bases in the middle. Germline V gene lookup returns CDR1 MNHNS and CDR2 SASEGT. The CDR3 has 15 residues. The DNA for the CDR3 is TGTGCCAGCAGGCAACCGAAGGGACGGCAAGAGACCCAGTACTTC. Translated, it gives CASRQPKGRQETQYF.

This clonotype was seen ten or more times. The V gene is TRBV7-9, the J gene TRBJ1-5; no clear D. CDR3 length: 13 amino acids. Trimming took 5 bases from V and 5 from J, leaving 10 bases between them. Germline V gives CDR1 SEHNR, CDR2 FQNEAQ (reference sequence). The CDR3 sequence is CASSPGWHQPQHF. For the CDR3, the DNA is TGTGCCAGCAGCCCCGGGTGGCATCAGCCCCAGCATTTT.

This clonotype is termed medium-sized. V is TRBV6-5 and J is TRBJ1-4; D gene uncertain. V gave up 0 bases and J gave up 8 bases, with 13 bases separating them. The CDR3 runs to 15 residues. The germline gives CDR1 MNHEY, CDR2 SVGAGI. CDR3 region: CASSYSLGIGEKLFF. The CDR3 DNA is TGTGCCAGCAGTTACTCTCTCGGAATCGGAGAAAAACTGTTTTTT.

The genes are TRBV2 and TRBJ2-5, with no clear D. Trimming pared 4 bases from V and 3 bases from J, leaving 12 bases between. CDR3 size: 14 residues. Germline values: CDR1 SNHLY, CDR2 FYNNEI. The CDR3 spells CASSALTSEETQYF. The CDR3, as DNA: TGTGCCAGCAGTGCATTAACTTCCGAAGAGACCCAGTACTTC.

The chain joins TRBV12-3 or TRBV12-4 to TRBJ2-7, with D maybe TRBD1 (6 bases). V lost 2 bases and J lost 6, with 8 bases in between. CDR3 size: 12 residues. The CDR3 reads CASSLSGVEQYF. The DNA for the CDR3 is TGTGCCAGCAGTTTATCAGGGGTCGAGCAGTACTTC.

This clonotype was observed a few times. The J gene is TRBJ2-2, the V gene TRBV3-1; D not certain. The CDR3 has 14 residues. Deletions cut 0 bases from V and 3 bases from J, with 5 bases between. The germline V gene has CDR1 LGHDT and CDR2 YNNKEL (reference sequence). The CDR3 DNA is TGTGCCAGCAGCCAAGAGCCAGACACCGGGGAGCTGTTTTTT. As protein: CASSQEPDTGELFF.

The chain uses TRBV20-1 and TRBJ2-1; D is perhaps TRBD1 (6 bases). Germline-derived CDR1 and CDR2 are DFQATT and SNEGSKA (reference sequence). The CDR3 sequence is 14 residues long. V was trimmed by 3 bases and J by 3 bases, leaving 12 bases between them. The CDR3 bases are TGCAGTGCTAGCAGGGAAGGGGGCTACAATGAGCAGTTCTTC. Residues: CSASREGGYNEQFF.

This clonotype was seen many times. The gene calls are TRBV2 and TRBJ2-3; a possible D gene is TRBD1 (6 bases). The CDR3 has 13 residues. Trimming cost V 6 bases and J 9 bases, with 16 bases left between them. Germline V gene sequence: CDR1 SNHLY, CDR2 FYNNEI. The CDR3 loop reads CASSPTGIPTQYF. For the CDR3, the DNA is TGTGCCAGCAGCCCCACAGGGATACCCACGCAGTATTTT.

The chain carries TRBV5-1 and TRBJ2-7; D is possibly TRBD2 (5 bases). Looked up from germline, CDR1 is SGHRS and CDR2 is YFSETQ. This CDR3 has 12 amino acids. Trimming removed 4 bases from V and 1 base from J, with 6 bases in between. Here the CDR3 DNA reads TGCGCCAGCAGCCGGGAATCCTACGAGCAGTACTTC. Translation: CASSRESYEQYF.

This clonotype was counted ten times or more. The CDR3 loop reads CASSLGPSPAYNEQFF. The CDR3 DNA is TGTGCCAGCAGCTTAGGCCCTAGTCCAGCCTACAATGAGCAGTTCTTC. The rearrangement uses TRBV7-2 and TRBJ2-1; D gene unclear. CDR1 SGHTA and CDR2 FQGNSA come from the germline V gene. The CDR3 covers 16 residues. V lost 1 base to trimming and J lost 2 bases, with 12 bases between them.

The gene calls are TRBV10-1 and TRBJ2-6; tentatively, D is TRBD2 (5 bases). Trimming shortened V by 4 bases and J by 10 bases, and 14 bases separated the two germline ends. Germline V gene data show CDR1 as WNHNN and CDR2 as SYGVQD (reference sequence). The CDR3 has 14 amino acids. Here the CDR3 reads CASSGSLGENVLTF. As DNA, the CDR3 is TGCGCCAGCAGTGGCTCCCTGGGAGAAAACGTCCTGACTTTC.

This clonotype was found many times. The rearrangement uses TRBV20-1 and TRBJ2-5; D is possibly TRBD1 (5 bases). Germline V CDR1 and CDR2: DFQATT, SNEGSKA (reference sequence). This CDR3 has 12 amino acids. The ends were cut back, 8 bases at V and 4 bases at J, with 14 bases in the middle. As DNA, the CDR3 is TGCAGTCCCTACAGGCGTAGAGAGACCCAGTACTTC. Protein product: CSPYRRRETQYF.

This clonotype has a count of ten or more. The rearrangement joins TRBV29-1 to TRBJ2-3, with 8 bases fitting TRBD2. V shed 7 bases and J 1 base; nucleotides not matched to a gene: 4. This CDR3 spans 13 amino acids. In germline, CDR1 is SQVTM, CDR2 ANQGSEA. As DNA, the CDR3 is TGCAGCGCCTCAGCGGGGGGCACAGATACGCAGTATTTT. Its translation is CSASAGGTDTQYF.

J is TRBJ2-4 and V is TRBV10-1; D is unresolved. The germline V gene encodes CDR1 WNHNN and CDR2 SYGVQD (reference sequence). Trimming removed 5 bases from V and 0 bases from J, with 8 bases in between. The CDR3 covers 14 residues. CDR3: CASSNSIAKNIQYF. The CDR3 DNA sequence: TGCGCCAGCAGTAATTCCATAGCCAAAAACATTCAGTACTTC.

This clonotype occurred many times. The chain has TRBV20-1 and TRBJ2-5; 10 nucleotides align to TRBD2. The V segment lost 6 bases and the J segment 4 bases; nucleotides outside the gene matches: 8. Germline CDR1 is DFQATT and CDR2 is SNEGSKA (reference sequence). The CDR3 loop spans 14 amino acids. CDR3 DNA sequence: TGCAGTGCAAGGCCACTAGCGGGAAGAGAGACCCAGTACTTC. It yields the protein CSARPLAGRETQYF.

J is TRBJ1-5 and V is TRBV6-2 or TRBV6-3, with 7 bases lining up with TRBD1. The germline V gene encodes CDR1 MNHEY and CDR2 SVGEGT. The CDR3 extends over 15 amino acids. The V segment lost 6 bases and the J segment 1 base; nucleotides outside the gene matches: 6. DNA for the CDR3: TGTGCCAGCAGGGGACAGTGGGGAAGCAATCAGCCCCAGCATTTT. The encoded protein is CASRGQWGSNQPQHF.